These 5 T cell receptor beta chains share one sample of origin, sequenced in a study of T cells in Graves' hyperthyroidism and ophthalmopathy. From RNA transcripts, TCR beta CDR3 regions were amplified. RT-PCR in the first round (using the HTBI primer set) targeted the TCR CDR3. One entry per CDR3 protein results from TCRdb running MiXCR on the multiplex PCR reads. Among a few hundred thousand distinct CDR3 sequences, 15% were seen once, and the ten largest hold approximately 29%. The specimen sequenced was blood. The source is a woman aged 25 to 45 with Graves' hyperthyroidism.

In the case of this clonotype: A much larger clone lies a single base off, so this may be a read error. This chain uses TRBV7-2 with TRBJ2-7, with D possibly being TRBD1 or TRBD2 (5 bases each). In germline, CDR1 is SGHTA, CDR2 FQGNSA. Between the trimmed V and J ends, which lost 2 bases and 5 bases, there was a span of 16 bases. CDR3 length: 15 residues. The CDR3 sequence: CASSLWGIEKDEQYF. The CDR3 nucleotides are TGTGCCAGCAGCTTATGGGGGATAGAGAAGGACGAGCAGTACTTC.

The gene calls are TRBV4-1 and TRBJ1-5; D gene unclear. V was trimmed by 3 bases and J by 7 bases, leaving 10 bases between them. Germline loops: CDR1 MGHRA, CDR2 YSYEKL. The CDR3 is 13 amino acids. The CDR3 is CASSHPSMQPQHF. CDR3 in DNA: TGCGCCAGCAGCCACCCCTCTATGCAGCCCCAGCATTTT.

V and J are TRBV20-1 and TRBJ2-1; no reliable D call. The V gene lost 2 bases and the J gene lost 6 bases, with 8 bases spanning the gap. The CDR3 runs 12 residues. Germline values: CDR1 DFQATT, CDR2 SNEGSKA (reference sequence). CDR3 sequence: CSARRSGNEQFF. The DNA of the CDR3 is TGCAGTGCTAGACGATCGGGCAATGAGCAGTTCTTC.

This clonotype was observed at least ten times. The CDR3 protein is CAWSVTPNTEAFF. The CDR3 DNA is TGTGCCTGGAGTGTAACCCCGAACACTGAAGCTTTCTTT. V is TRBV30 and J is TRBJ1-1; D uncertain. Germline loops: CDR1 GTSNPN, CDR2 SVGIG (reference sequence). Trimming took 0 bases from V and 1 from J, leaving 6 bases between them. The length of the CDR3 is 13 residues.

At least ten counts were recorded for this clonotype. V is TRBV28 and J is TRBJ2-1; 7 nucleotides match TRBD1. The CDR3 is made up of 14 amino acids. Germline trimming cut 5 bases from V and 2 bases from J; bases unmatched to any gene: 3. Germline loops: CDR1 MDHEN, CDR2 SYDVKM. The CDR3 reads CASSLTGAYNEQFF. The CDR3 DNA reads TGTGCCAGCAGTCTAACAGGGGCCTACAATGAGCAGTTCTTC.